This TCR beta chain is drawn from a study of cytomegalovirus exposure and HLA in healthy donors. Background on the study: A subsequent analysis stated that the 100 to 150 validation repertoires were run on the same platform as the approximately 700 first-cohort repertoires.

Per germline, CDR1 MDHEN and CDR2 SYDVKM. The ends lost 5 bases at V and 1 base at J; junction bases unmatched: 7. The length of the CDR3 is 17 residues. Clones were sequenced by immunoSEQ multiplex PCR, and TCRdb holds only the in-frame ones, with some missing. The repertoire holds a few hundred thousand clones, with about 91% as singletons. The V and J genes are TRBV28 and TRBJ2-6; 8 nucleotides line up with TRBD1. This sequence originates from a woman aged 18-29 years in good health and CMV-seronegative. The sequencing sample was made of PBMCs. The CDR3 is CASSTGQGWSGANVLTF. The CDR3 bases are TGTGCCAGCAGTACTGGACAGGGTTGGTCTGGGGCCAACGTCCTGACTTTC.